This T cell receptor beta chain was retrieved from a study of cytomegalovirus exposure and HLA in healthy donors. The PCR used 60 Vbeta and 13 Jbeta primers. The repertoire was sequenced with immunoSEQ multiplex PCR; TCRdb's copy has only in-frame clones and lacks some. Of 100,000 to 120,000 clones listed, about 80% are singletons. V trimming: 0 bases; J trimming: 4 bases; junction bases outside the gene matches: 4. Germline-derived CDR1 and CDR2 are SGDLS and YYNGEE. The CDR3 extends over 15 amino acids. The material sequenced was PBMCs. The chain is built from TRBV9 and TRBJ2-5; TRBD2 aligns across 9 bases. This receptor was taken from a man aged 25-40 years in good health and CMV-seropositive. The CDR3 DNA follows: TGTGCCAGCAGCGTAGTTGGGACTAGCCTAGAGACCCAGTACTTC. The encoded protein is CASSVVGTSLETQYF.